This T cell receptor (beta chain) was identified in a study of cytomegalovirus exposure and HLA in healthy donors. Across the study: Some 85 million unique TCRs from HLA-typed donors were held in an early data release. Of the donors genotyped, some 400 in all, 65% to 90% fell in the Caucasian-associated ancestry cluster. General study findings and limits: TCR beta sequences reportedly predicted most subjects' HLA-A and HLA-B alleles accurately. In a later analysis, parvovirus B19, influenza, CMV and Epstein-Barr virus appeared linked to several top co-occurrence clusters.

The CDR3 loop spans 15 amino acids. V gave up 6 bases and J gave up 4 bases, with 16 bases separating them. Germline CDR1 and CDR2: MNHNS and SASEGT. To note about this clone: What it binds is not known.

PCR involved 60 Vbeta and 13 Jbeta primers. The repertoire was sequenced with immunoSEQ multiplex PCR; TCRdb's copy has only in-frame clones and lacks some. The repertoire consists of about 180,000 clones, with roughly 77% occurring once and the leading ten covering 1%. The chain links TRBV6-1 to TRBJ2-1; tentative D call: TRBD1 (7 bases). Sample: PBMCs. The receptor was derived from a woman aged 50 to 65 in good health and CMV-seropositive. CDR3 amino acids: CASRRGDSPYNEQFF. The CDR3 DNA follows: TGTGCCAGCAGGAGGGGGGACAGCCCTTACAATGAGCAGTTCTTC.